This T cell receptor beta chain originates from a study of blood T cell repertoires in COVID-19. The overall study: Sites across the United States, Italy and Spain contributed samples from acute and convalescent COVID-19. T cells, B-cell-depleted T cells, or PBMCs provided the cDNA or gDNA that served as material.

In the original workflow: Researchers report that nucleated cell counts were estimated from reference gene primer amplification. Assay used: immunoSEQ multiplex PCR; TCRdb lists only in-frame clones, some missing. D and trimming come from the DNA, and the V and J calls and clone size come from that table. Of around 700,000 clones listed, 90% are singletons. This clone appeared once. V trimming: 0 bases; J trimming: 10 bases; junction bases outside the gene matches: 5. The CDR3 runs to 14 residues. Germline values: CDR1 MNHEY, CDR2 SVGAGI. This chain connects TRBV6-5 to TRBJ1-1, with 10 bases that match TRBD1. The sequence was collected from a woman younger than 30 with acute or convalescent COVID-19. The sample consisted of peripheral blood. The CDR3 reads CASSYSGQGVIAFF. As DNA, the CDR3 is TGTGCCAGCAGTTACTCAGGACAGGGGGTAATAGCTTTCTTT.